A single sample gave rise to the 21 T cell receptor beta chains below, sequenced in a study of T cell responses to AZD1222 COVID-19 vaccine. TCRdb's table, derived via immunoSEQ multiplex PCR, lists solely in-frame clones and lacks some. The profile shows over 130,000 clones, roughly 90% of them singletons. The sample consisted of peripheral blood, taken on day 0 of AZD1222 vaccination. The receptor source for this set is an adult in good health.

The rearrangement joins TRBV20-1 to TRBJ2-2; 9 nucleotides line up with TRBD2. This CDR3 has 20 residues. CDR1 is DFQATT, CDR2 SNEGSKA, per germline (reference sequence). V was pared by 3 bases and J by 3 bases, with 20 bases of the junction left unmatched. CDR3 region: CSASGPSGTSSQTYTGELFF. The CDR3, as DNA: TGCAGTGCTAGTGGACCCTCCGGGACTAGCTCCCAAACATACACCGGGGAGCTGTTTTTT.

This chain uses TRBV7-9 with TRBJ1-1; no clear D gene. Trimming pared 1 base from V and 4 bases from J, leaving 13 bases between. Per the germline V gene, CDR1 is SEHNR and CDR2 is FQNEAQ (reference sequence). The CDR3 sequence is 15 residues long. CDR3 in DNA: TGTGCCAGCAGCTTAGATACGGGGTCGGGCACTGAAGCTTTCTTT. Translated: CASSLDTGSGTEAFF.

The rearrangement uses TRBV20-1 and TRBJ2-2, with TRBD2 matching 12 bases. The CDR3 loop spans 15 amino acids. The junction had 4 bases not matched to a gene; V was cut back by 3 bases and J by 5 bases. Germline values: CDR1 DFQATT, CDR2 SNEGSKA (reference sequence). The CDR3 DNA reads as TGCAGTGCTAGTGGACTAGCGGGACGTACCGGGGAGCTGTTTTTT. Its protein is CSASGLAGRTGELFF.

This clone occurred once. This sequence joins TRBV7-2 and TRBJ2-3; tentative D call: TRBD2 (6 bases). This CDR3 spans 12 amino acids. The V gene's germline CDR1 is SGHTA and CDR2 FQGNSA. Trimming left V 5 bases short and J 13 bases short, with 16 bases between. Written as DNA, the CDR3 is TGTGCCAGCAGCCTTCTGGAGGGCCAGGAGTATTTT. It is translated as CASSLLEGQEYF.

This chain connects TRBV19 to TRBJ1-5; D not resolved. Germline V gene data show CDR1 as LNHDA and CDR2 as SQIVND (reference sequence). V was pared by 1 base and J by 0 bases, with 10 bases between. The CDR3 sequence is 16 residues long. CDR3 in amino acids: CASSIVYVISNQPQHF. The CDR3 DNA reads as TGTGCCAGTAGTATAGTATACGTGATTAGCAATCAGCCCCAGCATTTT.

In its sample, this clone was seen once. The chain employs TRBV29-1 and TRBJ2-1, with 7 bases lining up with TRBD2. The germline V gene encodes CDR1 SQVTM and CDR2 ANQGSEA. The CDR3 consists of 14 residues. V shed 3 bases, J shed 3 bases, and the junction held 5 bases outside the gene matches. DNA for the CDR3: TGCAGCGTTGAGCTGGGACTACTCTACAATGAGCAGTTCTTC. Amino acid sequence: CSVELGLLYNEQFF.

On this clone itself: The germline gene is not matched at one end of the junction; a read error may be the cause. The chain employs TRBV7-7 and TRBJ1-3, with 7 bases that match TRBD1. CDR3 length: 15 amino acids. Germline values: CDR1 SSHAT, CDR2 FNYEAQ (reference sequence). The CDR3, as DNA: TGTGCTAGCAGCCTCGACAGGGACTCTGGAAACACCATATATTTT. Amino acid sequence: CASSLDRDSGNTIYF.

This chain uses TRBV19 with TRBJ1-2; no firm D call. The CDR3 is 14 amino acids. Germline assignment: CDR1 LNHDA and CDR2 SQIVND (reference sequence). V was shortened by 7 bases and J by 4 bases, with 16 bases between the two germline ends. CDR3 sequence reads: CASTSGFPTYGYTF. In DNA, the CDR3 is TGTGCCAGTACATCGGGGTTCCCGACCTATGGCTACACCTTC.

The chain has TRBV18 and TRBJ1-2; D not certain. With 4 bases removed from V and 1 base from J, the gap between germline ends came to 10 bases. This CDR3 is 14 amino acids long. CDR1 KGHSH and CDR2 LQKENI come from the germline V gene. The CDR3 DNA sequence: TGTGCCAGCTCACTTGACGGTAGTAACTATGGCTACACCTTC. It is translated as CASSLDGSNYGYTF.

The chain uses TRBV7-9 and TRBJ2-7, with D perhaps TRBD2 (7 bases). V was cut by 10 bases and J by 1 base, with 17 bases left in between. The CDR3 spans 14 residues. The germline gives CDR1 SEHNR, CDR2 FQNEAQ (reference sequence). CDR3 amino acids: CATSKGRGSYEQYF. CDR3 sequence (DNA): TGTGCCACCTCTAAGGGGAGGGGGTCCTACGAGCAGTACTTC.

The chain has TRBV6-5 and TRBJ2-1; 9 nucleotides line up with TRBD2. The CDR3 spans 15 residues. Germline trimming cut 0 bases from V and 6 bases from J; bases unmatched to any gene: 3. Germline V CDR1 and CDR2: MNHEY, SVGAGI. The CDR3 loop reads CASSYSREGGNEQFF. The CDR3 DNA follows: TGTGCCAGCAGTTACTCGCGGGAGGGTGGCAATGAGCAGTTCTTC.

The gene calls are TRBV15 and TRBJ1-5; TRBD1 might be the D (6 bases). Germline V gene lookup returns CDR1 LNHNV and CDR2 YYDKDF (reference sequence). The CDR3 spans 15 residues. Deletions cut 4 bases from V and 2 bases from J, with 12 bases between. CDR3 nucleotides: TGTGCCACCAGCAAAAACAGGGAACGCAATCAGCCCCAGCATTTT. This gives the protein CATSKNRERNQPQHF.

The chain couples TRBV19 to TRBJ2-3; weak D call: TRBD1 (5 bases). The CDR3 has 13 amino acids. Trimming removed 6 bases at V and 6 bases at J, with 13 bases between. Germline CDR1 and CDR2: LNHDA and SQIVND (reference sequence). The CDR3 DNA follows: TGTGCCAGTAGCAGCAGGACACCGGATACGCAGTATTTT. It is translated as CASSSRTPDTQYF.

This clone was seen once. The rearrangement uses TRBV11-3 and TRBJ2-3; perhaps TRBD2 as D (6 bases). The CDR3 has 14 residues. Trimming pared 3 bases from V and 5 bases from J, leaving 12 bases between. Per the germline V gene, CDR1 is SGHNT and CDR2 is YENEEA. This CDR3 reads CASSLGGRQDTQYF. The CDR3 DNA follows: TGTGCCAGCAGCTTGGGGGGTAGGCAAGATACGCAGTATTTT.

V and J are TRBV19 and TRBJ1-2; no reliable D call. V lost 3 bases, J lost 0 bases, and 11 bases lay in between. The CDR3 covers 15 residues. CDR1 is LNHDA and CDR2 is SQIVND in the germline V gene (reference sequence). The CDR3 loop is CASSIHRPTNYGYTF. CDR3 DNA sequence: TGTGCCAGTAGTATCCATCGGCCTACTAACTATGGCTACACCTTC.

The chain joins TRBV25-1 to TRBJ1-2, with D tentatively TRBD1 (5 bases). The CDR3 length is 12 residues. Trimming removed 5 bases from V and 4 bases from J, with 8 bases in between. Per the germline V gene, CDR1 is MGHDK and CDR2 is SYGVNS. The CDR3 sequence is CASSQGTYGYTF. In nucleotides, the CDR3 is TGTGCCAGCAGTCAGGGAACCTATGGCTACACCTTC.

This clone was observed a few times. V usage is TRBV15 and J usage is TRBJ2-7; tentatively, D is TRBD1 (6 bases). Germline CDR1 is LNHNV and CDR2 is YYDKDF (reference sequence). Trimming pared 3 bases from V and 0 bases from J, leaving 9 bases between. The CDR3 loop spans 14 amino acids. The CDR3 DNA reads as TGTGCCACCAGCAGGAGGACAGACTCCTACGAGCAGTACTTC. This gives the protein CATSRRTDSYEQYF.

This sequence joins TRBV7-2 and TRBJ2-1, with 8 bases that match TRBD2. CDR1 and CDR2 (germline): SGHTA, FQGNSA. V lost 7 bases, J lost 4 bases, and 6 bases stayed unmatched. The CDR3 has 14 residues. Written as DNA, the CDR3 is TGTGCCAGCACCTGGCAGCGGGAGTACAATGAGCAGTTCTTC. This sequence encodes CASTWQREYNEQFF.

The rearrangement uses TRBV28 and TRBJ2-1, with 7 bases identical to TRBD2. CDR3 size: 17 residues. The J segment lost 4 bases and the V segment lost 1 base, leaving 10 bases of the junction unmatched. Germline CDR1 is MDHEN and CDR2 is SYDVKM. CDR3 amino acids: CASSLSRRAGTYNEQFF. The CDR3 DNA sequence: TGTGCCAGCAGTTTATCCCGTCGAGCGGGGACTTACAATGAGCAGTTCTTC. The entire variable domain, with the rest obtained from reference TRBV28 and TRBJ2-1, is as follows: DVKVTQSSRYLVKRTGEKVFLECVQDMDHENMFWYRQDPGLGLRLIYFSYDVKMKEKGDIPEGYSVSREKKERFSLILESASTNQTSMYLCASSLSRRAGTYNEQFFGPGTRLTVL.

This clone was seen only once. V and J are TRBV7-9 and TRBJ2-2, with D possibly being TRBD1 (5 bases). Trimming left V 0 bases short and J 7 bases short, with 6 bases between. This CDR3 contains 13 residues. Looked up from germline, CDR1 is SEHNR and CDR2 is FQNEAQ (reference sequence). CDR3 nucleotide sequence: TGTGCCAGCAGCTTAGCGGGGCTCGGGGAGCTGTTTTTT. The encoded protein is CASSLAGLGELFF.

The rearrangement joins TRBV19 to TRBJ2-7; the match to TRBD1 covers 10 bases. The V and J ends lost 5 bases and 1 base, in that order; junction bases with no gene match: 8. The CDR3 extends over 16 amino acids. The germline V gene has CDR1 LNHDA and CDR2 SQIVND (reference sequence). The chain's CDR3 is CASSARQGAASYEQYF. The CDR3 coding sequence is TGTGCCAGTAGTGCCCGACAGGGGGCGGCTTCCTACGAGCAGTACTTC.